The sequence of this T cell receptor (delta chain) was determined in a study of γδ T cells in repeated Plasmodium falciparum infection. Across the study: Malian children with intense seasonal malaria exposure were compared with matched Australian children. Donors had four controlled P. falciparum NF54 infections over 644 days. The study's findings and limits: Malian children's Vdelta2-negative repertoires appeared more expanded and less diverse than Australians'. Repeated controlled infections reportedly drove waves of new clonotype selection in Vdelta2-negative, mostly Vdelta1+, gammadelta repertoires.

Vgamma9/Vdelta2+ and Vdelta2-negative gammadelta T cells were flow-sorted from PBMC for bulk sequencing. A remark on this clone: Its matching antigen is unknown. A much larger clone differs by one base, so this may be a read error. Other nucleotide sequences from this sample produce the same CDR3.

TCRdb re-called the multiplex PCR reads with CATT. The data hold 93,000 or so delta-chain clones, with approximately 1% observed a single time. Germline values: CDR1 TSWWSYY, CDR2 QGS. V shed 1 base and J 3 bases; nucleotides not matched to a gene: 5. This CDR3 is built from 16 residues. V is TRDV1 and J is TRDJ1; 10 bases are shared with TRDD3. Specimen: gamma-delta T cells from blood. The receptor comes from a pool of human donors (malaria-infected and uninfected, not separated). CDR3 amino acids: CALGEPTGGFPDKLIF. Here the CDR3 DNA reads TGTGCTCTTGGGGAACCAACTGGGGGATTCCCCGATAAACTCATCTTT.